This T cell receptor beta chain is from a study of liver allograft versus peripheral blood T cells. Whole-study context: Intrahepatic T cell receptor repertoires from transplanted livers were compared against repertoires in recipients' peripheral blood.

Study-level points and caveats: Liver allograft repertoires of T cell receptors reportedly diverged from peripheral blood repertoires.

Using its own MiXCR run on the reads, TCRdb lists one record per CDR3 protein. The sample lists approximately 13,000 distinct CDR3 sequences; 25% to 35% were seen once. Within the sample, this clonotype is medium-sized. Its antigen is currently unknown. The source of this sequence is a human patient who had a liver transplant. The T cells may come from the graft donor.

CDR3 bases: TGTGCCAGCCTCGGCGGCGGACCCACGAACTATGGCTACACCTTC. Protein sequence: CASLGGGPTNYGYTF. The chain joins TRBV28 to TRBJ1-2; D unresolved. CDR3 length: 15 residues. Germline-derived CDR1 and CDR2 are MDHEN and SYDVKM. V was cut by 8 bases and J by 2 bases, with 18 bases left in between.